Listed below are T cell receptor beta chains from one sample, sequenced in a study of T cell responses to AZD1222 COVID-19 vaccine. Repertoires were generated with immunoSEQ multiplex PCR, while TCRdb's copy carries only in-frame clones and drops some. Of approximately 60,000 clones listed, around three quarters are singletons. The sample here was peripheral blood, taken on day 0 of AZD1222 vaccination. These receptors all come from an adult in good health. CDR3s include the opening cysteine and the closing phenylalanine or tryptophan. The D gene is left open where the match is weak. Not every row has a clone size; where given, it reads once, few, many or a size class.

D gene	clone size	V gene	J gene	CDR3 DNA	CDR3 protein
TRBD2	-	TRBV7-2	TRBJ2-7	TGTGCCAGCAGCTTAGGGTGGGCGGGGGAGAAGTCCTACGAGCAGTACTTC	CASSLGWAGEKSYEQYF
-	-	TRBV28	TRBJ1-1	TGTGCCAGCAGTCCACCAGTACCCGGGGTAGCTTTCTTT	CASSPPVPGVAFF
TRBD2	-	TRBV4-1	TRBJ2-1	TGCGCCAGCAGCCATCCTAGCGGGGGGGCCGGAAATGAGCAGTTCTTC	CASSHPSGGAGNEQFF
-	-	TRBV11-3	TRBJ2-7	TGTGCCAGCAGCTTAGGGGAATCCTACGAGCAGTACTTC	CASSLGESYEQYF
-	-	TRBV29-1	TRBJ2-3	TGCAGCGTTGAGTGGGATAACACAGATACGCAGTATTTT	CSVEWDNTDTQYF
-	-	TRBV5-6	TRBJ1-6	TGTGCCAGCAGAGCGACCTCTAGCTCCTATAATTCACCCCTCCACTTT	CASRATSSSYNSPLHF
-	-	TRBV7-9	TRBJ1-3	TGTGCCAGCAGCTGGACGGGGGGAAACACCATATATTTT	CASSWTGGNTIYF
-	-	TRBV6-1	TRBJ1-1	TGTGCCAGCAGTGAAGCGTCCGGACTCGAGGCTTTCTTT	CASSEASGLEAFF
-	-	TRBV21-1	TRBJ1-1	TGTGCCAGCAGCAAAGAACGGACGGCTCCGAACACTGAAGCTTTCTTT	CASSKERTAPNTEAFF
-	-	TRBV4-3	TRBJ1-3	TGCGCCAGCAGCCAAGACAGGGTCTCCGGAAACACCATATATTTT	CASSQDRVSGNTIYF
-	-	TRBV18	TRBJ2-2	TGTGCCAGCTCACCACCGTCTACCCCCGGGGAGCTGTTTTTT	CASSPPSTPGELFF
TRBD1	-	TRBV30	TRBJ1-1	TGTGCCTGGAGTGTACCCGACAGGGTAAACACTGAAGCTTTCTTT	CAWSVPDRVNTEAFF
-	-	TRBV7-2	TRBJ2-5	TGTGCCAGCAGCCCGCTTGTAGGAGAGACCCAGTACTTC	CASSPLVGETQYF
-	-	TRBV30	TRBJ1-2	TGTGCCTGGAGTGTGAAGGGAGCGGGGGGCTACACCTTC	CAWSVKGAGGYTF
-	-	TRBV5-6	TRBJ1-5	TGTGCCAGCAGCTTTGGGCAGGGTCACAGTCAGCCCCAGCATTTT	CASSFGQGHSQPQHF
-	once	TRBV7-2	TRBJ1-2	TGTGCCAGCAGGCTAGGAATTAACTATGGCTACACCTTC	CASRLGINYGYTF
-	-	TRBV11-2	TRBJ2-5	TGTGCCAGCAGACGGGAATTGGGTAGGGAGACCCAGTACTTC	CASRRELGRETQYF
TRBD2	-	TRBV7-2	TRBJ2-1	TGTGCCAGCAGCTTACAAGCGGGGGGATACAATGAGCAGTTCTTC	CASSLQAGGYNEQFF
-	few	TRBV7-8	TRBJ2-7	TGTGCCAGCAGCCCAAGGCGAGGAGCCTCCTACGAGCAGTACTTC	CASSPRRGASYEQYF
-	few	TRBV28	TRBJ1-1	TGTGCCAGCAGTCCATACAGGAACACTGAAGCTTTCTTT	CASSPYRNTEAFF
-	few	TRBV27	TRBJ2-3	TGTGCCAGCAGTCTAGGGGGAGATACGCAGTATTTT	CASSLGGDTQYF
TRBD1	-	TRBV5-5	TRBJ2-3	TGTGCCAGCAGCCCCGGGACAGGGGGCTGGGATACGCAGTATTTT	CASSPGTGGWDTQYF
-	-	TRBV18	TRBJ1-1	TGTGCCAGCTCACCCATCCAGGCCTCGGAAACTGAAGCTTTCTTT	CASSPIQASETEAFF
TRBD1	-	TRBV24-1	TRBJ2-7	TGTGCCACCAGTGACCAACAGGGGGTAGACGAGCAGTACTTC	CATSDQQGVDEQYF
-	-	TRBV24-1	TRBJ2-3	TGTGCCACCAGTCAGGGTCCAGATACGCAGTATTTT	CATSQGPDTQYF
-	once	TRBV2	TRBJ1-1	TGTGCCAGCAGTGGGATGGGGATTCTCAATTCGGCTTTCTTT	CASSGMGILNSAFF
-	-	TRBV4-3	TRBJ2-1	TGCGCCAGCGGGCAGTACAATGAGCAGTTCTTC	CASGQYNEQFF
-	-	TRBV29-1	TRBJ2-1	TGCAGCGTTGACGTGGGGGCCTCCTACAATGAGCAGTTCTTC	CSVDVGASYNEQFF
-	-	TRBV3-1/TRBV3-2	TRBJ1-5	TGTGCCAGCAGCCAGGCCAGGGGCTACAATCAGCCCCAGCATTTT	CASSQARGYNQPQHF
-	-	TRBV29-1	TRBJ1-2	TGCAGCGTGGCCGAGACCGTGGGGGGCTATGGCTACACCTTC	CSVAETVGGYGYTF
-	-	TRBV6-6	TRBJ1-1	TGTGCCAGCAGAGCAGGGGACCAAGGGACTGAAGCTTTCTTT	CASRAGDQGTEAFF
TRBD1	-	TRBV5-5	TRBJ1-4	TGTGCCAGCAGCTTATACAGGGGTTTGAGTGAAAAACTGTTTTTT	CASSLYRGLSEKLFF
-	once	TRBV6-4	TRBJ2-3	TGTGCCAGCAGTGACTCGGGACTCAGCACAGATACGCAGTATTTT	CASSDSGLSTDTQYF
TRBD1	-	TRBV9	TRBJ2-3	TGTGCCAGCAGCGTGGACAGGGGCACAGATACGCAGTATTTT	CASSVDRGTDTQYF
-	-	TRBV19	TRBJ2-2	TGTGCCAGTAGTATCCCCACCTGGAACACCGGGGAGCTGTTTTTT	CASSIPTWNTGELFF
-	-	TRBV30	TRBJ1-1	TGTGCCTGGAGCGGACGGGGGTCCACTTTCTTT	CAWSGRGSTFF
TRBD1	-	TRBV3-1/TRBV3-2	TRBJ1-4	TGTGCCAGCTCCAGGGACAGGAGCGAAAAACTGTTTTTT	CASSRDRSEKLFF
-	-	TRBV9	TRBJ1-2	TGTGCCAGCAGCGCAGAAGGGGGCTACACCTTC	CASSAEGGYTF
-	once	TRBV7-9	TRBJ1-4	TGTGCCAGCAGCAAGCTGGGTAATGAAAAACTGTTTTTT	CASSKLGNEKLFF
-	-	TRBV14	TRBJ1-3	TGTGCCAGCAGCCAAGGGAATAGAAACACCATATATTTT	CASSQGNRNTIYF
-	few	TRBV11-2	TRBJ1-2	TGTGCCAGCAGCTTACTCGGCAGGGGCAGCTATGGCTACACCTTC	CASSLLGRGSYGYTF
-	-	TRBV2	TRBJ2-5	TGTGCCAGCAGTGAAGGGGCGGGAAAGGAAGAGACCCAGTACTTC	CASSEGAGKEETQYF
TRBD1	-	TRBV5-4	TRBJ1-4	TGTGCCAGCAGCTCTAAAGGACAGGCGAAACTGTTTTTT	CASSSKGQAKLFF
-	-	TRBV5-6	TRBJ1-1	TGTGCCAGCAGCTTGGGGGACACTGAAGCTTTCTTT	CASSLGDTEAFF